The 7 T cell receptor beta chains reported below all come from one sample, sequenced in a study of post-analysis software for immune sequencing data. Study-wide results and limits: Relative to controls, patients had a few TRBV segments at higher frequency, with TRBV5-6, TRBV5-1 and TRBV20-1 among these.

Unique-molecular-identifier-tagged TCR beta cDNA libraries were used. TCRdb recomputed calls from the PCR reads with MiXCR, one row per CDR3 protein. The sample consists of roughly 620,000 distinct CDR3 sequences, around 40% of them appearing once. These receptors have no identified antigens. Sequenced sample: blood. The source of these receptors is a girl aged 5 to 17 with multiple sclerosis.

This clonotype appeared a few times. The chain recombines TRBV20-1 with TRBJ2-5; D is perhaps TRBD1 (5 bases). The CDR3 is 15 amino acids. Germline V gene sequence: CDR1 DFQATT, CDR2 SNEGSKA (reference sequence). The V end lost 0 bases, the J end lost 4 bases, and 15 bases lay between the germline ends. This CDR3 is CSAREATALGETQYF. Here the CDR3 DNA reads TGCAGTGCTAGAGAAGCGACAGCCTTGGGAGAGACCCAGTACTTC.

CDR3 sequence: CSARGDRGGEKLFF. CDR3 DNA: TGCAGTGCTAGAGGGGACAGGGGGGGAGAAAAACTGTTTTTT. The chain is built from TRBV20-1 and TRBJ1-4, with TRBD1 identical over 11 bases. The CDR3 consists of 14 residues. Germline CDR1 DFQATT, CDR2 SNEGSKA (reference sequence). V trimming: 1 base; J trimming: 8 bases; junction bases outside the gene matches: 3.

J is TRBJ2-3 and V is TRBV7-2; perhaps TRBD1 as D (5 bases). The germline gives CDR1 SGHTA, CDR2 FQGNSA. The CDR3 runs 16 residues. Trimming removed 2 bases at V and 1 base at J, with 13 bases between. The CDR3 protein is CASSLRAGMGTDTQYF. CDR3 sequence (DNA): TGTGCCAGCAGCTTACGGGCAGGGATGGGCACAGATACGCAGTATTTT.

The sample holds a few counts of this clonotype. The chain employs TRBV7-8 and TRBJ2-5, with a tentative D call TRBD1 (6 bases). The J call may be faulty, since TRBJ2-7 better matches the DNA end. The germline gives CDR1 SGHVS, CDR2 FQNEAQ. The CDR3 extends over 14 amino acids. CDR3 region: CASSFNRVRPEQYF. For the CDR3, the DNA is TGTGCCAGCAGCTTTAACAGGGTGCGTCCCGAGCAGTACTTC.

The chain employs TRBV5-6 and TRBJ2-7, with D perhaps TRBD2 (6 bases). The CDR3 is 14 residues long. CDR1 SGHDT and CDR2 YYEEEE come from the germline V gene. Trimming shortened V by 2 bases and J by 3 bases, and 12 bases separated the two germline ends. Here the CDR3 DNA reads TGTGCCAGCAGCTTCGGACTGGGGGGCTACGAGCAGTACTTC. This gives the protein CASSFGLGGYEQYF.

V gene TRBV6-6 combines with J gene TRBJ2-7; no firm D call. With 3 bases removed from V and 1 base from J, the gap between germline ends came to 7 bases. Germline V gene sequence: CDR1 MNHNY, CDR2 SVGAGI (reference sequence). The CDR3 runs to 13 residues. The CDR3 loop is CASSYQISYEQYF. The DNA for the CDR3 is TGTGCCAGCAGTTATCAGATTTCCTACGAGCAGTACTTC.

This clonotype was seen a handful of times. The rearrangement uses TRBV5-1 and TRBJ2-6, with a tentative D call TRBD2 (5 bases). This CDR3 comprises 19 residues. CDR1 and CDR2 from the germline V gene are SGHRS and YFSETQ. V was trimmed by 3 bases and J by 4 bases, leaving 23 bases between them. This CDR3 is CASSWKYLGSLRGANVLTF. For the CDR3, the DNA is TGCGCCAGCAGCTGGAAGTACCTTGGGAGCCTTCGGGGGGCCAACGTCCTGACTTTC. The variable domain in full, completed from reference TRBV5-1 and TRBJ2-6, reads KAGVTQTPRYLIKTRGQQVTLSCSPISGHRSVSWYQQTPGQGLQFLFEYFSETQRNKGNFPGRFSGRQFSNSRSEMNVSTLELGDSALYLCASSWKYLGSLRGANVLTFGAGSRLTVL.